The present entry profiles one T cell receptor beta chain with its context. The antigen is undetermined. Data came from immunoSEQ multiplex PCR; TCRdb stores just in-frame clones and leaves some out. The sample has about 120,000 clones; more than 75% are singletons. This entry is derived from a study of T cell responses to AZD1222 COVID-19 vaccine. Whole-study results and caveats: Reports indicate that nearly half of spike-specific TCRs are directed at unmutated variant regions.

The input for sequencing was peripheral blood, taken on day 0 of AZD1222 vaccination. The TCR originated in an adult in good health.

The CDR3 DNA follows: TGTGCCAGCAGCTCCTCCCCCGGGACAGGATGGAATTCACCCCTCCACTTT. It translates to CASSSSPGTGWNSPLHF. V gene TRBV7-2 combines with J gene TRBJ1-6; TRBD1 matches at 8 bases. The CDR3 spans 17 residues. With V trimmed by 4 bases and J by 7 bases, 12 bases remained unmatched. Germline values: CDR1 SGHTA, CDR2 FQGNSA.